This record covers a single TCR beta chain. Its antigen remains unknown. Expressed TCRB transcripts were sequenced, since all the RNA that had been isolated was reverse transcribed. TCRdb's copy holds only in-frame clones and misses some; the assay was immunoSEQ multiplex PCR. The table shows 900,000 or so clones, with 15% to 20% occurring only once. Naive, central memory, regulatory and stem cell-like memory cells within the CD4+ compartment were sorted using CD45RO/CCR7/CD25/CD127/CD95/CD27. The data derive from a study of beta chain features in type 1 diabetes. Study overall: In all, some 100 million sorted cells from all samples were analyzed. Broader study findings: Significant though moderate, a shortening of TCRB CDR3s appeared in all four CD4+ subsets of Type 1 diabetes patients. The study found fewer insertions and more deletions at VDJ junctions in type 1 diabetes patients.

The CDR3 contains 16 residues. V was clipped by 3 bases and J by 7 bases; unmatched bases: 6. The germline V gene encodes CDR1 SEHNR and CDR2 FQNEAQ (reference sequence). Specimen: naive CD4+ T cells from blood. The TCR originated in a woman aged 18 to 35 in good health. The chain has TRBV7-9 and TRBJ2-1; TRBD2 matches at 13 bases. CDR3 amino acids: CASSFPGTSGTNEQFF. In DNA form, the CDR3 reads TGTGCCAGCAGCTTCCCCGGGACTAGCGGGACTAATGAGCAGTTCTTC.